The source of this T cell receptor (beta chain) is a study of regulatory T cells in long-lasting Graves disease. Findings and caveats of the study: Newly diagnosed Graves' patients exceeded persistent ones in TCR diversity.

iRepertoire HTBI primers and Arm-PCR of CDR3 regions built TCR beta libraries. MiXCR, run by TCRdb on the multiplex PCR reads, gives a single entry per CDR3 protein. The sample contains fewer than 400,000 distinct CDR3 sequences, 15% to 20% of which appear only once. Concerning this clonotype itself: Its antigen is undetermined.

Time point described: newly diagnosed GD, antithyroid drugs for less than 3 months. PBMCs provided the RNA from which the TCR library was made. The germline V gene has CDR1 SGHNT and CDR2 YYREEE (reference sequence). Trimming cost V 1 base and J 10 bases, with 15 bases left between them. CDR3 length: 14 residues. Specimen: peripheral blood mononuclear cells (PBMCs), collected at new diagnosis, from a patient treated with antithyroid drugs. V gene TRBV5-4 combines with J gene TRBJ2-1, with a possible D match to TRBD2 (5 bases). The sequence derives from a female donor with Graves disease. This chain's CDR3 is CASSLRGGTYEQFF. CDR3 in DNA: TGTGCCAGCAGCTTGAGAGGAGGAACCTACGAGCAGTTCTTC.